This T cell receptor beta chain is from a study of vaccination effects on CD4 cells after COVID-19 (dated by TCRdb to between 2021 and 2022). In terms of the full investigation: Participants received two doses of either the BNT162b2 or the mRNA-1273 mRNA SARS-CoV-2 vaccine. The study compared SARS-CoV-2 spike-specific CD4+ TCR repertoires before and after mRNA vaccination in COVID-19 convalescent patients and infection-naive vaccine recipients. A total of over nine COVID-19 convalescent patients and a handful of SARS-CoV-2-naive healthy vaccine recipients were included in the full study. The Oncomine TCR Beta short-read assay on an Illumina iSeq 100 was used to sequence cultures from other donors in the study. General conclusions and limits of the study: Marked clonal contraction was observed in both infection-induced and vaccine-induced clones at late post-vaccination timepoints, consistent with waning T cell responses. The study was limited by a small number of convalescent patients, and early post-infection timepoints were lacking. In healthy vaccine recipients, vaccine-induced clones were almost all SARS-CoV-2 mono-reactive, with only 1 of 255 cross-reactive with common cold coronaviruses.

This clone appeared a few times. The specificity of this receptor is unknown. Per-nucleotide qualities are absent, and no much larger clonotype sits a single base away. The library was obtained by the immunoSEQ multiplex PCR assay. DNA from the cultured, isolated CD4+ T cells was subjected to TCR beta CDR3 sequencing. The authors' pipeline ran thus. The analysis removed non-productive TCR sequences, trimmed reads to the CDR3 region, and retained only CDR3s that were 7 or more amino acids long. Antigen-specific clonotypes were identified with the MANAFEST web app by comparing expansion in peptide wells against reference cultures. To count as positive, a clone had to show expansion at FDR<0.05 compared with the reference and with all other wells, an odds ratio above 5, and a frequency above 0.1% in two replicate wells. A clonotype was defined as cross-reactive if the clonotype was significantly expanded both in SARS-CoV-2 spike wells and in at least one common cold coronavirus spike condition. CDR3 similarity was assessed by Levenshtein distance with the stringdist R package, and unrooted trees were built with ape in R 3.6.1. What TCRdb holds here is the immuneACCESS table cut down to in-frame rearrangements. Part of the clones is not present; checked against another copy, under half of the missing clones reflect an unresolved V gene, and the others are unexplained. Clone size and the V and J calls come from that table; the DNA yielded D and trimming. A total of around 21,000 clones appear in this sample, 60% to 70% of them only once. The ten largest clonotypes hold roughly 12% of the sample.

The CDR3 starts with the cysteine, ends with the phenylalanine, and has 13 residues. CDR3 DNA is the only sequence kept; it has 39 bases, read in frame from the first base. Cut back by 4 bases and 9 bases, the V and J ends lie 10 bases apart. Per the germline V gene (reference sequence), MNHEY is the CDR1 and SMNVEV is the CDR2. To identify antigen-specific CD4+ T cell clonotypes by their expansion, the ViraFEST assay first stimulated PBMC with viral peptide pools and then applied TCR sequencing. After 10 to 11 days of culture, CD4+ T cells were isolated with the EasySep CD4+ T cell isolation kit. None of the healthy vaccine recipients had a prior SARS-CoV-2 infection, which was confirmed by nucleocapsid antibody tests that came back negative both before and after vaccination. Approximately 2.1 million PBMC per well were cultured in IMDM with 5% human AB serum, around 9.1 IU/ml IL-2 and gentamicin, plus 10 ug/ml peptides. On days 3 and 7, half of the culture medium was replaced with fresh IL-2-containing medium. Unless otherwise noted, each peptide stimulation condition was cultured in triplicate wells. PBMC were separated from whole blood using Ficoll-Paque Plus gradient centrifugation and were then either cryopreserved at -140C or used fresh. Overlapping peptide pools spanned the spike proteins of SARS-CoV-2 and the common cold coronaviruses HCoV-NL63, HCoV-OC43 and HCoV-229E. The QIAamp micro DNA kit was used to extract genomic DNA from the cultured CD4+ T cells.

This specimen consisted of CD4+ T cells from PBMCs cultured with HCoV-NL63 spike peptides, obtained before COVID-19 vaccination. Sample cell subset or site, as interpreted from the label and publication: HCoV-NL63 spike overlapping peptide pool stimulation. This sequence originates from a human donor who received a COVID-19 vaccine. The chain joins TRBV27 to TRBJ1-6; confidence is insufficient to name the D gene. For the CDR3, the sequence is CASSSAWSSPLHF. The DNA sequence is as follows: TGTGCCAGCAGTTCGGCATGGAGTTCACCCCTCCACTTT.